This T cell receptor beta chain was recovered during a study of T cells after yellow fever vaccination. This clonotype showed up many times. No antigen is known for it. Per germline, CDR1 SGHVS and CDR2 FQNEAQ. Trimming removed 3 bases from V and 2 bases from J, with 6 bases in between. CDR3 length equals 13 residues. Broader study findings: Booster sampling recovered most clones from primary vaccination (under 98% CD4, 88% CD8). Any FACS-sorted repertoire could hold abundant clonotypes that contaminate it from the bulk population.

TCRdb independently ran MiXCR on the 5' RACE reads; one entry per CDR3 protein. This table has 60,000 or so distinct CDR3 sequences, roughly 6.9% appearing once. Specimen: CD8+ T cells sorted from PBMCs, collected on the day of the first yellow fever vaccination. The source is a man younger than 35 who received the YFV17D yellow fever vaccine. The chain has TRBV7-8 and TRBJ2-3, with D hard to call. The CDR3 loop reads CASSFLSTDTQYF. The CDR3 DNA reads as TGTGCCAGCAGCTTTCTATCCACAGATACGCAGTATTTT.